The sequence of this T cell receptor (beta chain) was determined in a study of blood T cell repertoires in COVID-19. Study summary: Sites across the United States, Italy and Spain contributed samples from acute and convalescent COVID-19. PBMCs, B-cell-depleted T cells, or T cells were the source of the cDNA or gDNA that made up the material.

The trim removed 5 bases at V and 0 bases at J, leaving 6 bases unmatched. The CDR3 is made up of 15 amino acids. Germline V lookup: CDR1 SEHNR, CDR2 FQNEAQ (reference sequence). Study processing details: Reference gene primers were amplified, and this amplification served to estimate nucleated cell counts. Profiled with immunoSEQ multiplex PCR; TCRdb holds only in-frame clones, not every one. The V and J calls and clone size were taken over from that table, and D and trimming were inferred from the DNA. Of some 240,000 clones listed, around 86% are singletons. The chain links TRBV7-9 to TRBJ1-1, with 7 bases lining up with TRBD1. The receptor was derived from a woman in her sixties or seventies with active or convalescent COVID-19. The sequenced sample consisted of peripheral blood. CDR3 residues: CASSRGTGVNTEAFF. The CDR3 DNA is TGTGCCAGCAGCAGGGGAACAGGGGTGAACACTGAAGCTTTCTTT.